The source of this T cell receptor beta chain is a study of T cells in Graves' hyperthyroidism and ophthalmopathy. The authors deemed Graves' hyperthyroidism stable absent ophthalmopathy progression within 18 months. This clonotype has at least ten counts. Its antigen is unidentified. CDR1 is SGHDN, CDR2 FVKESK, per germline. The CDR3 runs 15 residues. The germline V and J ends were trimmed by 2 bases and 0 bases, with 11 bases remaining between them. Researchers took RNA transcripts and amplified the TCR beta CDR3 regions from them. HTBI primers were the set used in a first-round RT-PCR of the TCR CDR3. TCRdb processed the multiplex PCR reads anew with MiXCR; each CDR3 protein has one entry. The profile shows 300,000 to 350,000 distinct CDR3 sequences, 21% of them singletons. Study results and limitations: Appearing also in blood were most of the thyroid clonotypes expanded above 0.001. The model predicted ophthalmopathy a median around six months before onset.

This receptor was taken from a woman between 45 and 60 years old with Graves' hyperthyroidism. The sequencing input was blood. V and J are TRBV14 and TRBJ2-7; D is perhaps TRBD1 (6 bases). CDR3 nucleotides: TGTGCCAGCAGCCAATTTGCAGGGGTCTCCTACGAGCAGTACTTC. As protein: CASSQFAGVSYEQYF.